This T cell receptor (beta chain) is from a study of blood T cell repertoires in COVID-19. Germline CDR1 and CDR2: SGHKS and YYEKEE (reference sequence). The ends were cut back, 0 bases at V and 0 bases at J, with 11 bases in the middle. This CDR3 is 16 amino acids long. In the source study's methods: From reference gene primer amplification, estimates of nucleated cell counts were derived. TCRdb's table, derived via immunoSEQ multiplex PCR, lists solely in-frame clones and lacks some. The V and J calls and clone size were taken over from that table, and D and trimming were inferred from the DNA. The sample lists 200,000 to 250,000 clones; over 65% were seen once. Participants came from some 23 US areas, aged about 18 to 95 years. Cohorts were assigned according to the clinical history that participants reported.

The rearrangement uses TRBV5-5 and TRBJ2-3, with D maybe TRBD2 (6 bases). Input material: PBMCs or T cells enriched from blood (not recorded which). This receptor was taken from a woman aged 55-69 years who had recovered from COVID-19. The CDR3 loop is CASSLAGSGSTDTQYF. CDR3 in DNA: TGTGCCAGCAGCTTGGCCGGGAGCGGTAGCACAGATACGCAGTATTTT.